This is a list of T cell receptor beta chains from one sample in a study of blood T cell repertoires in COVID-19. Clones were sequenced by immunoSEQ multiplex PCR, and TCRdb holds only the in-frame ones, with some missing. The data contain hundreds of thousands of clones, more than 75% of them seen just once; the ten biggest clones take up roughly 3.4%. The sample consisted of peripheral blood. These TCRs come from a young woman who had recovered from COVID-19. The CDR3 runs from the conserved cysteine through the conserved F or W. A D gene is named only where the DNA matches it firmly. Clone sizes are given selectively: once, few, many, or a class where the clone is expanded.

clone_size j_call d_call cdr3_length v_call cdr3_nt cdr3_aa
- TRBJ1-5 - 15 TRBV11-2 TGTGCCAGCAGCCAATACGGCGGGCACAATCAGCCCCAGCATTTT CASSQYGGHNQPQHF
- TRBJ2-1 - 15 TRBV5-1 TGCGCCAGCAGCTTGGGGGCTAGCTCGGGCAATGAGCAGTTCTTC CASSLGASSGNEQFF
- TRBJ1-1 - 14 TRBV19 TGTGCCAGTAATTCGAACAGCCAAAACACTGAAGCTTTCTTT CASNSNSQNTEAFF
- TRBJ1-1 - 13 TRBV29-1 TGCAGCGGCGGCCTTAGTGGGAACACTGAAGCTTTCTTT CSGGLSGNTEAFF
- TRBJ2-2 - 16 TRBV3-1/TRBV3-2 TGTGCCAGCAGCCAGGGCAGAGTCGGGGGAACCGGGGAGCTGTTTTTT CASSQGRVGGTGELFF
- TRBJ2-1 TRBD2 15 TRBV7-9 TGTGCCAGCAGCTTGTTGAGCGGGGCAAACAATGAGCAGTTCTTC CASSLLSGANNEQFF
- TRBJ1-3 - 17 TRBV5-1 TGCGCCAGCAGCAGAACCGGGAGTCTCTCCTCTGGAAACACCATATATTTT CASSRTGSLSSGNTIYF
- TRBJ2-1 - 16 TRBV11-2 TGTGCCAGCAGCTTAGGGTTGGCGGGACCGTACAATGAGCAGTTCTTC CASSLGLAGPYNEQFF
- TRBJ2-1 TRBD2 17 TRBV7-9 TGTGCCAGCAGCTTAGCAAGGGGACTAGCGGGGTACAATGAGCAGTTCTTC CASSLARGLAGYNEQFF
- TRBJ2-3 - 14 TRBV5-1 TGCGCCAGCAGTGGTGGGGAGAGCACAGATACGCAGTATTTT CASSGGESTDTQYF
once TRBJ2-2 TRBD2 18 TRBV4-1 TGCGCCAGCAGCCAAGAGGGACTAGCGGGAGCAGGCACCGGGGAGCTGTTTTTT CASSQEGLAGAGTGELFF
- TRBJ2-1 TRBD1 19 TRBV4-3 TGCGCCAGCAGCCAAGAAATGTTTCGAGGGGGCAGCCCCTACAATGAGCAGTTCTTC CASSQEMFRGGSPYNEQFF
- TRBJ1-1 - 14 TRBV5-6 TGTGCCAGCAGATGGGGCGGGGGATCCACTGAAGCTTTCTTT CASRWGGGSTEAFF
once TRBJ2-4 - 13 TRBV18 TGTGCCAGCTCACCCAGGGCCAAAAACATTCAGTACTTC CASSPRAKNIQYF
- TRBJ1-1 - 15 TRBV25-1 TGTGCCAGCAGTGGACCGGACGGGGGGAACACTGAAGCTTTCTTT CASSGPDGGNTEAFF
- TRBJ1-1 - 16 TRBV11-3 TGTGCCAGCACCCTAGTGGGGGGGGGATTTGGCACTGAAGCTTTCTTT CASTLVGGGFGTEAFF
- TRBJ1-3 - 14 TRBV6-2/TRBV6-3 TGTGCCAGCAGTCGCAGGGTTCCTGGAAACACCATATATTTT CASSRRVPGNTIYF